This T cell receptor beta chain was recovered during a study of post-analysis software for immune sequencing data. Overall study results and limits: Among multiple sclerosis patients, normalized Chao1 diversity was significantly below that of controls. Patients showed TRBV5-6, TRBV5-1 and TRBV20-1 among roughly 5 TRBV segments more frequent than in controls.

Note on this clonotype: Its antigen remains unidentified. This clone may be a read error of a much larger clone one base away.

The CDR3 is 14 residues long. Germline CDR1 reads SGHRS; CDR2 reads YFSETQ. The authors incorporated unique molecular identifiers into the TCR beta cDNA libraries. One entry per CDR3 protein results from TCRdb running MiXCR on the PCR reads. The profile shows about 200,000 distinct CDR3 sequences, around 29% of them singletons. This receptor was identified in a girl aged 2-17 years with multiple sclerosis. The chain combines TRBV5-1 with TRBJ1-2; 8 positions match TRBD1. Sequenced input: blood. The CDR3 DNA follows: TGCACCAGCAGCTTGGTCAGGGGGCGACATGGCTACACCTTC. This translates into CTSSLVRGRHGYTF. The entire variable domain, with the rest obtained from reference TRBV5-1 and TRBJ1-2, is as follows: KAGVTQTPRYLIKTRGQQVTLSCSPISGHRSVSWYQQTPGQGLQFLFEYFSETQRNKGNFPGRFSGRQFSNSRSEMNVSTLELGDSALYLCTSSLVRGRHGYTFGSGTRLTVV.